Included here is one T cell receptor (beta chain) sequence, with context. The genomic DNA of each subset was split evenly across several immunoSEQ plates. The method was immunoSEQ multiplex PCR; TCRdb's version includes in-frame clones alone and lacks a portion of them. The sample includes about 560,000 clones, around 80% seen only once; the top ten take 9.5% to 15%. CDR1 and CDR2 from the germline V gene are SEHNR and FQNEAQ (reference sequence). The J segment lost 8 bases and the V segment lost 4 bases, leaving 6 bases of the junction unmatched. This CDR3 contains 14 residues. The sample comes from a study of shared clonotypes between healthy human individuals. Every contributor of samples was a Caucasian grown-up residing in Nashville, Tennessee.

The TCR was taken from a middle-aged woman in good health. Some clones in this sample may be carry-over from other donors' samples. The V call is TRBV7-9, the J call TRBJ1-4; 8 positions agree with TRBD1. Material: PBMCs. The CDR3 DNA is TGTGCCAGCAGCTCAGGGGACAGGACGGAAAAACTGTTTTTT. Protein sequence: CASSSGDRTEKLFF.